Following are 16 T cell receptor beta chains from one sample sequenced in a study of glioma-infiltrating T cells after dendritic cell vaccination. Stated time point: after dendritic cell vaccination, including at tumor progression/relapse. Method: immunoSEQ multiplex PCR; TCRdb's copy keeps in-frame clones and lacks some. The sample lists about 65,000 clones, around 86% occurring once. This specimen consisted of blood, obtained after dendritic cell vaccination. All receptors come from a human donor with glioblastoma.

The rearrangement uses TRBV7-3 and TRBJ1-1; D possibly corresponds to TRBD1 (5 bases). Germline loops: CDR1 SGHTA, CDR2 FQGTGA. CDR3 length: 13 residues. V was shortened by 3 bases and J by 1 base, with 6 bases between the two germline ends. The CDR3 loop is CASSLDKNTEAFF. The DNA for the CDR3 is TGTGCCAGCAGCTTGGACAAGAACACTGAAGCTTTCTTT. Full variable domain (missing parts from reference TRBV7-3 and TRBJ1-1): GAGVSQTPSNKVTEKGKYVELRCDPISGHTALYWYRQSLGQGPEFLIYFQGTGAADDSGLPNDRFFAVRPEGSVSTLKIQRTERGDSAVYLCASSLDKNTEAFFGQGTRLTVV.

This sequence joins TRBV7-2 and TRBJ1-5; 9 bases are a match to TRBD1. The CDR3 loop spans 16 amino acids. Looked up from germline, CDR1 is SGHTA and CDR2 is FQGNSA. J was trimmed by 2 bases and V by 4 bases; bases with no gene match: 6. In nucleotides, the CDR3 is TGTGCCAGCAGCTGGAGGACAGGGGATGGCAATCAGCCCCAGCATTTT. This sequence encodes CASSWRTGDGNQPQHF. The entire variable domain, with the rest obtained from reference TRBV7-2 and TRBJ1-5, is as follows: GAGVSQSPSNKVTEKGKDVELRCDPISGHTALYWYRQSLGQGLEFLIYFQGNSAPDKSGLPSDRFSAERTGGSVSTLTIQRTQQEDSAVYLCASSWRTGDGNQPQHFGDGTRLSIL.

The chain carries TRBV9 and TRBJ2-3; D not certain. CDR3 length: 14 amino acids. V lost 4 bases and J lost 4, with 13 bases in between. Germline V gene data show CDR1 as SGDLS and CDR2 as YYNGEE. The DNA for the CDR3 is TGTGCCAGCAGCCTCTCTATGCCCCCAGATACGCAGTATTTT. Encoded protein: CASSLSMPPDTQYF.

The chain employs TRBV10-3 and TRBJ1-5; no reliable D call. This CDR3 contains 15 residues. Deletions cut 6 bases from V and 0 bases from J, with 12 bases between. Germline CDR1 ENHRY, CDR2 SYGVKD. CDR3 in DNA: TGTGCCATCAGCGCGGCAGCTAATAGCAATCAGCCCCAGCATTTT. Amino acid sequence: CAISAAANSNQPQHF.

V and J are TRBV6-1 and TRBJ2-1; D may be TRBD2 (5 bases). The germline V and J ends were trimmed by 5 bases and 9 bases, with 17 bases remaining between them. Germline CDR1 reads MNHNS; CDR2 reads SASEGT. The length of the CDR3 is 14 residues. The CDR3 is CASSPPRVSGEQFF. For the CDR3, the DNA is TGTGCCAGCAGTCCTCCGCGGGTTTCGGGTGAGCAGTTCTTC.

The chain carries TRBV28 and TRBJ2-1, with 7 positions matching TRBD1. The J segment lost 0 bases and the V segment lost 6 bases, leaving 2 bases of the junction unmatched. CDR3 length: 14 residues. Germline-derived CDR1 and CDR2 are MDHEN and SYDVKM. The CDR3 DNA is TGTGCCAGCAGGCCAGGGGGCTCCTACAATGAGCAGTTCTTC. As protein: CASRPGGSYNEQFF.

This clone was seen a handful of times. The chain recombines TRBV9 with TRBJ2-1, with 12 bases aligning to TRBD2. Germline V lookup: CDR1 SGDLS, CDR2 YYNGEE. V trimming: 0 bases; J trimming: 1 base; junction bases outside the gene matches: 11. This CDR3 spans 20 amino acids. CDR3 sequence (DNA): TGTGCCAGCAGCGTAGGGGGGCTAGCGGGGGGGCCAGGATCCTACAATGAGCAGTTCTTC. This translates into CASSVGGLAGGPGSYNEQFF.

V is TRBV6-5 and J is TRBJ2-2, with D possibly matching TRBD1 (5 bases). From germline, CDR1 is MNHEY and CDR2 SVGAGI. V was clipped by 6 bases and J by 3 bases, with 14 bases between them. This CDR3 comprises 15 residues. For the CDR3, the DNA is TGTGCCAGCAGCCCCACCGACAGATACACCGGGGAGCTGTTTTTT. This codes for CASSPTDRYTGELFF.

The V and J genes are TRBV19 and TRBJ1-1; 8 bases fit TRBD1. Germline V gene data show CDR1 as LNHDA and CDR2 as SQIVND (reference sequence). The J segment lost 4 bases and the V segment lost 6 bases, leaving 1 base of the junction unmatched. The CDR3 runs 12 residues. In DNA, the CDR3 is TGTGCCAGTAGAACAGGGGGCACTGAAGCTTTCTTT. Its protein is CASRTGGTEAFF.

Only one count was recorded for this clone. A junction end diverges from the germline sequence, so it may reflect a read error. V is TRBV27 and J is TRBJ2-7, with D unclear. In germline, CDR1 is MNHEY, CDR2 SMNVEV (reference sequence). The CDR3 covers 14 residues. The CDR3 is CASRNGLTSHEQYF. DNA for the CDR3: TGTGCCAGTCGAAACGGGTTAACCTCCCACGAGCAGTACTTC.

This chain joins TRBV18 and TRBJ1-5; D uncertain. The CDR3 length is 14 residues. Germline V lookup: CDR1 KGHSH, CDR2 LQKENI. V was clipped by 6 bases and J by 0 bases, with 9 bases between them. The DNA of the CDR3 is TGTGCCAGCTCCCCTGAGAATAGCAATCAGCCCCAGCATTTT. Translation gives CASSPENSNQPQHF.

Concerning this clone itself: Additional DNA sequences in this sample encode the identical CDR3. The chain recombines TRBV27 with TRBJ1-6, with D possibly being TRBD1 (5 bases). V was clipped by 3 bases and J by 6 bases, with 12 bases between them. Germline CDR1 reads MNHEY; CDR2 reads SMNVEV (reference sequence). The CDR3 spans 15 residues. CDR3: CASSFRTGINSPLHF. Written as DNA, the CDR3 is TGTGCCAGCAGTTTCAGAACAGGCATTAATTCACCCCTCCACTTT.

This chain links TRBV10-3 with TRBJ2-1; 10 positions agree with TRBD1. With V trimmed by 3 bases and J by 10 bases, 12 bases remained unmatched. CDR1 and CDR2 from the germline V gene are ENHRY and SYGVKD. CDR3 length equals 16 residues. The CDR3 DNA reads TGTGCCATCAGTGACCGGACAGGGGGTGGCGGCGGGGAGCAGTTCTTC. Translated: CAISDRTGGGGGEQFF.

The rearrangement joins TRBV21-1 to TRBJ1-1; the D call in the table, TRBD1, was not verified against the DNA. TRBV21-1 corresponds to a pseudogene. CDR3 length equals 16 residues. This CDR3 reads CASSIYPTGLDTEAFF. The CDR3 DNA reads as TGTGCCAGCAGCATATACCCGACAGGGCTGGACACTGAAGCTTTCTTT.

The chain combines TRBV4-2 with TRBJ1-4, with 8 bases matching TRBD1. Germline-derived CDR1 and CDR2 are LGHNA and YNFKEQ. CDR3 size: 16 residues. The V gene end was trimmed by 0 bases and the J gene end by 7 bases; junction bases not matched to a gene: 7. This CDR3 reads CASSQDRQGAGEKLFF. CDR3 in DNA: TGTGCCAGCAGCCAAGATAGGCAGGGGGCTGGTGAAAAACTGTTTTTT.

Written as DNA, the CDR3 is TGTGCCAGCAGCCAAAAACTTGAAGCTTTCTTT. This codes for CASSQKLEAFF. This rearrangement joins TRBV7-2 to TRBJ1-1; D remains unclear. V dropped 5 bases and J dropped 7 bases, with 8 bases sitting between them. Germline loops: CDR1 SGHTA, CDR2 FQGNSA. This CDR3 comprises 11 residues.